Below, one T cell receptor beta chain is given with its context. The antigen is unknown. This specimen belongs to a study of radiotherapy plus CTLA-4 blockade in lung cancer. Looking at the study overall: Patients showed objective responses in 18% of cases, and disease control was achieved by roughly 30%. General study results and limits: Alongside interferon-beta, early blood T cell clone dynamics were reportedly the best predictor of response. Radiotherapy plus ipilimumab was followed by expansion in blood of tumor-derived TCR clones.

Sequenced by immunoSEQ multiplex PCR; TCRdb stores in-frame clones only, minus some. Here the sample spans approximately 94,000 clones, around 80% being singletons. CDR1 and CDR2 from the germline V gene are SGHRS and YFSETQ. V dropped 1 base and J dropped 0; count of bases not matched to a gene: 4. The CDR3 is 17 residues long. This material consisted of peripheral blood, taken from a patient treated with radiotherapy plus ipilimumab. The source of this sequence is a human donor with non-small cell lung cancer that progressed on radiotherapy plus ipilimumab. The chain is built from TRBV5-1 and TRBJ2-3; TRBD2 matches at 11 bases. CDR3 amino acids: CASSLTSGRVSTDTQYF. The CDR3 DNA sequence: TGCGCCAGCAGCTTGACTAGCGGGAGAGTTAGCACAGATACGCAGTATTTT.